The T cell receptor (beta chain) under discussion was sequenced for a study of T cell responses to AZD1222 COVID-19 vaccine. Trimming stripped 8 bases from V and 3 bases from J, with 13 bases between. This CDR3 spans 13 amino acids. Per the germline V gene, CDR1 is LGHDT and CDR2 is YNNKEL (reference sequence). Sequencing was performed with immunoSEQ multiplex PCR; in TCRdb, only in-frame clones are kept and a portion is missing. This table holds about 73,000 clones, about 88% found once. This chain links TRBV3-1 (or the pseudogene TRBV3-2) with TRBJ2-5; a possible D gene is TRBD2 (6 bases). This clonotype was sampled from an adult who received the AZD1222 COVID-19 vaccine. Sequences were derived from peripheral blood, sampled 28 days after the second AZD1222 dose. CDR3 residues: CASLKAGKETQYF. The CDR3, as DNA: TGTGCCAGCCTCAAGGCGGGAAAAGAGACCCAGTACTTC.